This is a list of T cell receptor beta chains from one sample in a study of shared clonotypes between healthy human individuals. Sequenced by immunoSEQ multiplex PCR; TCRdb stores in-frame clones only, minus some. The repertoire includes around 2,000,000 clones, roughly 94% of them detected once, and 0.1% to 0.15% sits in the top ten. The sample consisted of naive CD4+ T cells sorted from blood. Receptors originate from a man younger than 35 in good health. Each CDR3 is given with its conserved first and last residue. Fields, in order: clone size, V gene, D gene, J gene, CDR3 protein, CDR3 DNA. A D gene is named only where the DNA matches it firmly. Clone size is not always given. Where it is, it says once, few, many or a class for expanded clones.

NA,TRBV4-1,NA,TRBJ1-1,CASSLGGGRMGEAFF,TGCGCCAGCAGCCTGGGCGGGGGGCGGATGGGTGAAGCTTTCTTT
once,TRBV18,TRBD1,TRBJ1-2,CASSTVDRGPGGYTF,TGTGCCAGCTCAACCGTAGACAGGGGGCCTGGTGGCTACACCTTC
NA,TRBV28,NA,TRBJ1-2,CASSPPFVNYGYTF,TGTGCCAGCAGCCCCCCGTTCGTTAACTATGGCTACACCTTC
NA,TRBV11-2,NA,TRBJ1-6,CASSPYTGVRASNSPLHF,TGTGCCAGCAGCCCTTACACCGGGGTGAGGGCTTCCAATTCACCCCTCCACTTT
NA,TRBV15,NA,TRBJ2-7,CATSREYGLYEQYF,TGTGCCACCAGCAGAGAGTACGGGTTATACGAGCAGTACTTC
once,TRBV4-3,NA,TRBJ2-3,CASSQDLRSGFSTDTQYF,TGCGCCAGCAGCCAAGATTTGCGGAGCGGCTTTAGCACAGATACGCAGTATTTT
NA,TRBV6-6,TRBD2,TRBJ2-5,CASSYPSGVQETQYF,TGTGCCAGCAGTTATCCTAGCGGGGTTCAAGAGACCCAGTACTTC
NA,TRBV7-9,TRBD1,TRBJ2-7,CASSLAGTGGKLEQYF,TGTGCCAGCAGCTTAGCGGGGACAGGGGGGAAATTAGAGCAGTACTTC
NA,TRBV9,NA,TRBJ2-2,CASSARDIRTGELFF,TGTGCCAGCAGCGCCCGGGACATCAGAACCGGGGAGCTGTTTTTT
NA,TRBV30,NA,TRBJ2-7,CAWSLAPRDGKVF,TGTGCCTGGAGCTTAGCTCCCAGGGACGGCAAGGTCTTC
NA,TRBV4-2,TRBD2,TRBJ2-7,CASSQGTSGSREQYF,TGTGCCAGCAGCCAAGGGACTAGCGGGTCTCGCGAGCAGTACTTC
NA,TRBV6-6,TRBD1,TRBJ1-4,CASRPQTGWEKLFF,TGTGCCAGCAGACCCCAGACAGGGTGGGAAAAACTGTTTTTT
NA,TRBV19,NA,TRBJ2-3,CASSQPGEKDTQYF,TGTGCCAGTAGTCAACCGGGGGAGAAAGATACGCAGTATTTT
NA,TRBV5-1,NA,TRBJ1-2,CASSLGRYGYTF,TGCGCCAGCAGCTTGGGCAGGTACGGCTACACCTTC
NA,TRBV11-2,NA,TRBJ2-2,CASSLAGDTGELFF,TGTGCCAGCAGCTTAGCGGGTGACACCGGGGAGCTGTTTTTT
NA,TRBV6-5,NA,TRBJ2-2,CASSFTRAGELFF,TGTGCCAGCAGTTTCACACGGGCCGGGGAGCTGTTTTTT
NA,TRBV9,NA,TRBJ2-3,CASSVRGVTDTQYF,TGTGCCAGCAGCGTACGCGGGGTCACAGATACGCAGTATTTT
once,TRBV7-9,TRBD1,TRBJ2-7,CASSLWTGYADEQYF,TGTGCCAGCAGCTTATGGACAGGGTATGCGGACGAGCAGTACTTC
NA,TRBV6-6,NA,TRBJ1-1,CASSLHGNTEAFF,TGTGCCAGCAGCCTACACGGGAACACTGAAGCTTTCTTT
NA,TRBV20-1,TRBD2,TRBJ2-4,CSARLGEGQYF,TGCAGTGCTCGCTTGGGGGAGGGACAGTACTTC
NA,TRBV5-4,TRBD2,TRBJ2-2,CASSSRTSGKGELFF,TGTGCCAGCAGCTCGAGGACTAGCGGGAAGGGGGAGCTGTTTTTT
NA,TRBV6-1,TRBD2,TRBJ2-7,CASRTSGTYEQYF,TGTGCCAGCAGGACTAGCGGGACCTACGAGCAGTACTTC
NA,TRBV4-1,NA,TRBJ1-6,CASSLTTTPLHF,TGCGCCAGCAGCCTTACAACGACACCCCTCCACTTT
NA,TRBV28,NA,TRBJ1-2,CASSLLGGVYYGYTF,TGTGCCAGCAGTTTATTAGGTGGAGTGTATTATGGCTACACCTTC
NA,TRBV20-1,NA,TRBJ2-1,CSAGANNEQFF,TGCAGTGCTGGGGCAAACAATGAGCAGTTCTTC
NA,TRBV10-3,NA,TRBJ1-2,CAIRSGTSYGYTF,TGTGCCATCAGGTCCGGGACAAGTTATGGCTACACCTTC
NA,TRBV6-5,NA,TRBJ1-1,CASSLNRANTEAFF,TGTGCCAGCAGTCTAAACAGGGCGAACACTGAAGCTTTCTTT
NA,TRBV6-5,TRBD1,TRBJ1-1,CASSRTGGLNTEAFF,TGTGCCAGCAGCCGGACAGGGGGCTTGAACACTGAAGCTTTCTTT